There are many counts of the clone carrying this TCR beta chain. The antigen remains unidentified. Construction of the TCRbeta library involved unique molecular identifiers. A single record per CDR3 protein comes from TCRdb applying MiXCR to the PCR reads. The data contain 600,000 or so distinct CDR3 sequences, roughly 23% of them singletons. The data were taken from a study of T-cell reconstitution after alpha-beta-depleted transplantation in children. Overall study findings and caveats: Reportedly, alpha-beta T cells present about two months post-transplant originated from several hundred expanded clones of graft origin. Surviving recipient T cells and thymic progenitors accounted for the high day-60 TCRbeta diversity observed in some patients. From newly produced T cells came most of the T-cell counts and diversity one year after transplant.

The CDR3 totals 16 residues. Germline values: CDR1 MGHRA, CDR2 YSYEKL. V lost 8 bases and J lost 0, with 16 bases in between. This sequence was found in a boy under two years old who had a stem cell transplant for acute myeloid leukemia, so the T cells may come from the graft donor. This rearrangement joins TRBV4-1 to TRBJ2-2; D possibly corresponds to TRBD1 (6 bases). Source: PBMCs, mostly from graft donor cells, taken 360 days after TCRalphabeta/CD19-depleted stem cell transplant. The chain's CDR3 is CASSTGRTANTGELFF. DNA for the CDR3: TGCGCCAGCTCTACAGGCCGGACAGCGAACACCGGGGAGCTGTTTTTT.